This T cell receptor beta chain was obtained from a study of blood T cell repertoires in COVID-19. For the study at large: Spain, Italy and the United States supplied samples that represented acute and convalescent COVID-19. The cDNA or gDNA used as material had been derived from T cells, B-cell-depleted T cells, or PBMCs.

In the study's own analysis: Amplification from reference gene primers served as the basis for estimated nucleated cell counts. TCRdb's copy holds only in-frame clones and misses some; the assay was immunoSEQ multiplex PCR. D and trimming come from the DNA, and the V and J calls and clone size come from that table. The table lists 310,000 or so clones, roughly 84% of them singletons. The CDR3 loop spans 12 amino acids. The germline gives CDR1 MDHEN, CDR2 SYDVKM. V was cut by 7 bases and J by 7 bases, with 10 bases left in between. The sample holds one count of this clone. The V call is TRBV28, the J call TRBJ2-2; no reliable D call. This clonotype was obtained from a man in his fifties or sixties with active or convalescent COVID-19. Sequenced input: peripheral blood. DNA for the CDR3: TGTGCCAGCAATCCACCGGGCGGGGAGCTGTTTTTT. Its translation: CASNPPGGELFF.